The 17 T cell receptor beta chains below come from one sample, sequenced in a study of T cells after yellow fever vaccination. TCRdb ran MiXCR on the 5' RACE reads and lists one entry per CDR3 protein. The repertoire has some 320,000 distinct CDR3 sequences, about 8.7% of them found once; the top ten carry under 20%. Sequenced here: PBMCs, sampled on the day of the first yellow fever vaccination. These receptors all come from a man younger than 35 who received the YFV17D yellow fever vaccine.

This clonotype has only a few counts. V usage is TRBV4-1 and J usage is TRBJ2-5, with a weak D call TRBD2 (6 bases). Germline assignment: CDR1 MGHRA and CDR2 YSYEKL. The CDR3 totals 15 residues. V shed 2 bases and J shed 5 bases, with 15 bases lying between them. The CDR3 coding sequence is TGCGCCAGCAGCCAAAGCGGAGGGCGACGGGAGACCCAGTACTTC. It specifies CASSQSGGRRETQYF.

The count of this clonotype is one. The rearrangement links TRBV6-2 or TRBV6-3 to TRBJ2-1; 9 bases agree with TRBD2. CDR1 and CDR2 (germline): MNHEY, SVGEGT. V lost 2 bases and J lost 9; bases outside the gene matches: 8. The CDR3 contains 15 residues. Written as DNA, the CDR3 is TGTGCCAGCAGTTACCGGGGCGGGGGGGCAGGTGAGCAGTTCTTC. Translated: CASSYRGGGAGEQFF.

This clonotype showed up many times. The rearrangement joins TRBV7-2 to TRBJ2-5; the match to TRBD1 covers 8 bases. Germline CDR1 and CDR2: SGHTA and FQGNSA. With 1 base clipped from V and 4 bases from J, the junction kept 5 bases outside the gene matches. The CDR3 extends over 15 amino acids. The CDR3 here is CASSLDRGTGETQYF. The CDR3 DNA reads TGTGCCAGCAGCTTAGACAGGGGGACCGGAGAGACCCAGTACTTC.

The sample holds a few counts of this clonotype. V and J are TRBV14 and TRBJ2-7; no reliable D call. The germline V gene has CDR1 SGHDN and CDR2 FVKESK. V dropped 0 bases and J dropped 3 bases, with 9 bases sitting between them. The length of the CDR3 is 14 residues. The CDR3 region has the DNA TGTGCCAGCAGCCAAGAGGTTTCGGTCTACGAGCAGTACTTC. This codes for CASSQEVSVYEQYF. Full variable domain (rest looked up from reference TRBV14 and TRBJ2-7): EAGVTQFPSHSVIEKGQTVTLRCDPISGHDNLYWYRRVMGKEIKFLLHFVKESKQDESGMPNNRFLAERTGGTYSTLKVQPAELEDSGVYFCASSQEVSVYEQYFGPGTRLTVT.

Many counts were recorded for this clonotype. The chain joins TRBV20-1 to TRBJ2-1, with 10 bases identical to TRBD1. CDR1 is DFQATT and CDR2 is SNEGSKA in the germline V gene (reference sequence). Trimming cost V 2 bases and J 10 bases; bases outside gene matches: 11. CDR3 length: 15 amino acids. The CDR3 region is CSARTDRGPSREQFF. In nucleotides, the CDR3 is TGCAGTGCTAGAACCGACAGGGGGCCGTCGCGGGAGCAGTTCTTC.

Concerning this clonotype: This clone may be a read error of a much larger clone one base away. The CDR3 sequence: CAISFRLAGGHSYNEQFF. The CDR3 coding sequence is TGTGCCATCAGTTTTAGGCTAGCGGGGGGTCACTCCTACAATGAGCAGTTCTTC. The chain has TRBV12-3 or TRBV12-4 and TRBJ2-1, with 11 positions matching TRBD2. This CDR3 is built from 18 residues.

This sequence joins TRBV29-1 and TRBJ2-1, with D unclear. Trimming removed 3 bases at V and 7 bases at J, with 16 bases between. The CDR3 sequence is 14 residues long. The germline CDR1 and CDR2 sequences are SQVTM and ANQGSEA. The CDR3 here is CSVEFSAKGNEQFF. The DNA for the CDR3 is TGCAGCGTTGAGTTCTCGGCGAAAGGTAATGAGCAGTTCTTC.

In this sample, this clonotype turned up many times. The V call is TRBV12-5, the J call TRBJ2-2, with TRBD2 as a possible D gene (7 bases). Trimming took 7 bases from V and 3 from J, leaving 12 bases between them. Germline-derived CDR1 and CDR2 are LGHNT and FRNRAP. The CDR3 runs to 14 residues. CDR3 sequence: CASAQGRDTGELFF. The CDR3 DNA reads TGTGCTAGTGCCCAGGGGAGGGACACCGGGGAGCTGTTTTTT.

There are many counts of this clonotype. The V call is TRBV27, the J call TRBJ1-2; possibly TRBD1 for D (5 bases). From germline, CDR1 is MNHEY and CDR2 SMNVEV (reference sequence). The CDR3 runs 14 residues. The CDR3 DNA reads TGTGCATCGAGGGGCTGGGGGACCAACTATGGCTACACCTTC. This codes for CASRGWGTNYGYTF.

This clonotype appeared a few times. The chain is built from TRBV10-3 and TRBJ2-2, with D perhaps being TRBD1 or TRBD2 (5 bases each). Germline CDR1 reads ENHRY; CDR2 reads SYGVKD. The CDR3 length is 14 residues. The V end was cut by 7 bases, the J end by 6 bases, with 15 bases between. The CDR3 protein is CAITQAWGSGELFF. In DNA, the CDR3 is TGTGCCATCACACAGGCCTGGGGGTCCGGGGAGCTGTTTTTT.

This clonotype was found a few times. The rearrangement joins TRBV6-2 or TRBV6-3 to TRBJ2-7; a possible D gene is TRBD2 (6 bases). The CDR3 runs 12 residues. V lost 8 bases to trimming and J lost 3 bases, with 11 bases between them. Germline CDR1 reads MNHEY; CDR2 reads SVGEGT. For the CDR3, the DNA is TGTGCCAGCGGCGGGGCCCTCTACGAGCAGTACTTC. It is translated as CASGGALYEQYF.

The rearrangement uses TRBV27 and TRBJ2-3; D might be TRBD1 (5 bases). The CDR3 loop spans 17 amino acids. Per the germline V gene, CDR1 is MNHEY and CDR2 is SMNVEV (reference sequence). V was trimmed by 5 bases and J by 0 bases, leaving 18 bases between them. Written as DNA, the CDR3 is TGTGCCAGCAGTAAAATACAGGCAGTCCCTAGCACAGATACGCAGTATTTT. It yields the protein CASSKIQAVPSTDTQYF.

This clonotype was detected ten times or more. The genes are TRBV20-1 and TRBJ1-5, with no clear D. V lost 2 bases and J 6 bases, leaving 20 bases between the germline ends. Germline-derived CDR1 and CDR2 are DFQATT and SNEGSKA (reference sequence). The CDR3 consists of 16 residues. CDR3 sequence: CSARSAVSVGGQPQHF. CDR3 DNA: TGCAGTGCTAGATCGGCGGTTTCCGTGGGCGGTCAGCCCCAGCATTTT.

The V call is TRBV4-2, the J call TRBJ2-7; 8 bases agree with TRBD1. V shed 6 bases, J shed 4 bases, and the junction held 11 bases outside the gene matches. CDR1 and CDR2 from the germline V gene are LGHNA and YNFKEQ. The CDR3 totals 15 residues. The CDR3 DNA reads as TGTGCCAGCAGGTCAGGGGGCGCGCTATCATACGAGCAGTACTTC. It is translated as CASRSGGALSYEQYF.

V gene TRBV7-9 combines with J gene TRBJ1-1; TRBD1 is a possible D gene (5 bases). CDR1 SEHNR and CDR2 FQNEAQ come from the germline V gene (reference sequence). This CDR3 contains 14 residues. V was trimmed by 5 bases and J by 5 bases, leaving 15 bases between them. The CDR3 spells CASSTRGGSTEAFF. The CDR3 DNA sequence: TGTGCCAGCAGCACACGGGGGGGGTCAACTGAAGCTTTCTTT.

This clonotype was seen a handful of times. CDR3 nucleotides: TGTGCCAGCAGTCAGGCCCCCGGGCGAACCCAGTACTTC. It yields the protein CASSQAPGRTQYF. This rearrangement joins TRBV6-1 to TRBJ2-5; D remains ambiguous. Between the trimmed V and J ends, which lost 5 bases and 8 bases, there was a span of 15 bases. The CDR3 runs to 13 residues. Germline assignment: CDR1 MNHNS and CDR2 SASEGT.

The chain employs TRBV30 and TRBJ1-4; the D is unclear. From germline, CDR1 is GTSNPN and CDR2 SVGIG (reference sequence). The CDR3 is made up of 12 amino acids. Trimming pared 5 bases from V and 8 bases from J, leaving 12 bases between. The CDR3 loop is CAWEGRREKLFF. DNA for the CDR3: TGTGCCTGGGAAGGGAGGCGCGAAAAACTGTTTTTT.